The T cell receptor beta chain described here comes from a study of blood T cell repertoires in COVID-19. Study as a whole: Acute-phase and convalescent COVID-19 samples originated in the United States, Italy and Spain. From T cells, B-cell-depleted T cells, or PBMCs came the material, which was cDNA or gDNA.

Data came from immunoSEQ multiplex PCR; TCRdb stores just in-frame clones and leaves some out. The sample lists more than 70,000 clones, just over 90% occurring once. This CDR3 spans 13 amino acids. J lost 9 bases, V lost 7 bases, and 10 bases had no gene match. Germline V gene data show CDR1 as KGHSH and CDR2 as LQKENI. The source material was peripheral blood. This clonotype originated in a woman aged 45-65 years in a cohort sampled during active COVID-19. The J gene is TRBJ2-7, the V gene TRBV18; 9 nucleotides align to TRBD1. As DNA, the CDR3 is TGTGCCAGCTATCCCGGGACAGGGTTAGGGCAGTACTTC. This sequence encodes CASYPGTGLGQYF.